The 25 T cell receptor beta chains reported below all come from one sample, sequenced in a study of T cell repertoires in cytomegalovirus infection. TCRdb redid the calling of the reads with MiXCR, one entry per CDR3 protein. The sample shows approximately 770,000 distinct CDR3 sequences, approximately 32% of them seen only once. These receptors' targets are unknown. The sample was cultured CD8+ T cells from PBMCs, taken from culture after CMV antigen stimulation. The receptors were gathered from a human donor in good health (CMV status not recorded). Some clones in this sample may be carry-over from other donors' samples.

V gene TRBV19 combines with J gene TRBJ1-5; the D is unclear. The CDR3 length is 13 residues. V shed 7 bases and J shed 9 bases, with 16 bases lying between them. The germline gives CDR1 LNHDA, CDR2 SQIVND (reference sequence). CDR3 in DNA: TGTGCCAGTAATGCGAACGAGGTGCGGCCCCAGCATTTT. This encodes CASNANEVRPQHF. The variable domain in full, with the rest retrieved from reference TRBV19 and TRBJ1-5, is DGGITQSPKYLFRKEGQNVTLSCEQNLNHDAMYWYRQDPGQGLRLIYYSQIVNDFQKGDIAEGYSVSREKKESFPLTVTSAQKNPTAFYLCASNANEVRPQHFGDGTRLSIL.

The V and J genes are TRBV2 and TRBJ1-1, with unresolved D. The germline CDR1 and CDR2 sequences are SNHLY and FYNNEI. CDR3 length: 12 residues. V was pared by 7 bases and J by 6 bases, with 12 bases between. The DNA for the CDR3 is TGTGCCAGCACTACTCGTGGCCCTGAAGCTTTCTTT. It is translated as CASTTRGPEAFF.

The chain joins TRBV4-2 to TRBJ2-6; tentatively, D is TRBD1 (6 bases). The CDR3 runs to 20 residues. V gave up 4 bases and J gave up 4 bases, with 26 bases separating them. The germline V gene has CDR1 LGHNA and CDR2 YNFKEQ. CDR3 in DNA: TGTGCCAGCAGCCCCTCTAATCAGACAGGAATCGCCGCCGGGGCCAACGTCCTGACTTTC. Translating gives CASSPSNQTGIAAGANVLTF.

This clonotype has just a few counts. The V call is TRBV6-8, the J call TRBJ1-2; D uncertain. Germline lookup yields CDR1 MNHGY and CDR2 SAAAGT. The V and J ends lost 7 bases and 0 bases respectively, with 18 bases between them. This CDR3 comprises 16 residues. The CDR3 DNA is TGTGCCAGCATCCCTAAATGGCTTAATTCTAACTATGGCTACACCTTC. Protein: CASIPKWLNSNYGYTF.

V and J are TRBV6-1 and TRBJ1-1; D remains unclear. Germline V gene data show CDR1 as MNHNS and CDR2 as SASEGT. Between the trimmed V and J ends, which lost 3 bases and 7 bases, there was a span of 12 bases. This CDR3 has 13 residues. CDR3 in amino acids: CASSDDNVYEAFF. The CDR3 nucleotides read TGTGCCAGCAGTGACGACAATGTATATGAAGCTTTCTTT.

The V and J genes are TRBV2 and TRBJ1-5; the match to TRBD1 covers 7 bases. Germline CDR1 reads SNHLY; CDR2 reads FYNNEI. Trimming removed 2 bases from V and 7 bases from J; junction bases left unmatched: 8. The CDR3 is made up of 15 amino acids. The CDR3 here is CASSEWQGEGQPQHF. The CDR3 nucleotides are TGTGCCAGCAGTGAATGGCAGGGGGAAGGACAGCCCCAGCATTTT.

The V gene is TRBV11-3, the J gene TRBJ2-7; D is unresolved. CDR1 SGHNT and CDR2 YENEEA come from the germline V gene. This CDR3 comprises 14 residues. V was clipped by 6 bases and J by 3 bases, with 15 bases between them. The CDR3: CASSTWSLSYEQYV. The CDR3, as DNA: TGTGCCAGCAGTACTTGGTCCTTAAGCTACGAGCAGTACGTC.

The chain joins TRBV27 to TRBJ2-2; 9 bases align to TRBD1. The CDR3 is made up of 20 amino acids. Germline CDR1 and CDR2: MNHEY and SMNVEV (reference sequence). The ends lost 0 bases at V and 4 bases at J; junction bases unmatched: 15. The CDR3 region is CASSLSAPLTGGSFTGELFF. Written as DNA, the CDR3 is TGTGCCAGCAGTTTATCTGCCCCCCTGACAGGGGGATCCTTCACCGGGGAGCTGTTTTTT.

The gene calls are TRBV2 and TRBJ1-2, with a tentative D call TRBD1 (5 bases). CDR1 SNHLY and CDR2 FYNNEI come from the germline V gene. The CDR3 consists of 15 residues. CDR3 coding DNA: TGTGCGACCAGGGTTTTCCAGATGACTAACTATGGCTACACCTTC. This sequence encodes CATRVFQMTNYGYTF. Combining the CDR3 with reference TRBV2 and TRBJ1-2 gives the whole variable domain EPEVTQTPSHQVTQMGQEVILRCVPISNHLYFYWYRQILGQKVEFLVSFYNNEISEKSEIFDDQFSVERPDGSNFTLKIRSTKLEDSAMYFCATRVFQMTNYGYTFGSGTRLTVV.

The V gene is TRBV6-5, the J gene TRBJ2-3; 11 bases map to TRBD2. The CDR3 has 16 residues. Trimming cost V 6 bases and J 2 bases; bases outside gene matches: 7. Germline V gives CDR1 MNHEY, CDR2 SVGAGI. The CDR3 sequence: CASSPGLAGLTDTQYF. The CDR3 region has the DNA TGTGCCAGCAGCCCCGGACTAGCGGGCCTCACAGATACGCAGTATTTT.

The DNA of the CDR3 is TGTGCCAGCAGTTACGGTCCACGTCGGCTAAGCCTAAGCACAGATACGCAGTATTTT. Amino acid sequence: CASSYGPRRLSLSTDTQYF. The V gene is TRBV12-3 or TRBV12-4, the J gene TRBJ2-3; D gene ambiguous. Trimming pared 4 bases from V and 0 bases from J, leaving 23 bases between. This CDR3 comprises 19 residues.

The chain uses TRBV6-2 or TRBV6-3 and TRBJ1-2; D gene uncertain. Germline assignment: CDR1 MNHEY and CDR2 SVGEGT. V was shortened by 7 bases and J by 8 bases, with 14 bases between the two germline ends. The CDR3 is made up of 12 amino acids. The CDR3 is CASTYGRGGYTF. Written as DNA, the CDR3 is TGTGCCAGCACCTACGGACGTGGAGGCTACACCTTC.

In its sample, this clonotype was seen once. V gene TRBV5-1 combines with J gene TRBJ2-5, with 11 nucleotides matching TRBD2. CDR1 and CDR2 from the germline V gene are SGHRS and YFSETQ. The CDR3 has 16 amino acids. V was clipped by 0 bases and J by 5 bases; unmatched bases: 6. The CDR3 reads CASSLGLAGTLETQYF. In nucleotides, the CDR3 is TGCGCCAGCAGCTTGGGACTAGCGGGGACGCTGGAGACCCAGTACTTC.

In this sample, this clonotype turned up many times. The CDR3 nucleotides read TGTGCCAGCAGTACCTGGGGAGGGGGGTACAATGAGCAGTTCTTC. It translates to CASSTWGGGYNEQFF. The V and J genes are TRBV7-9 and TRBJ2-1, with a tentative D call TRBD2 (7 bases). Per germline, CDR1 SEHNR and CDR2 FQNEAQ (reference sequence). The CDR3 contains 15 residues. With 6 bases removed from V and 4 bases from J, the gap between germline ends came to 16 bases.

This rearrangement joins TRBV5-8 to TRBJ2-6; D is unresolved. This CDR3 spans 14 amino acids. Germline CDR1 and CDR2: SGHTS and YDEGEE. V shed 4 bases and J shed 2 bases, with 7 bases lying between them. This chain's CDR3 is CASSLVAGANVLTF. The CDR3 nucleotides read TGTGCCAGCAGCCTGGTAGCTGGGGCCAACGTCCTGACTTTC.

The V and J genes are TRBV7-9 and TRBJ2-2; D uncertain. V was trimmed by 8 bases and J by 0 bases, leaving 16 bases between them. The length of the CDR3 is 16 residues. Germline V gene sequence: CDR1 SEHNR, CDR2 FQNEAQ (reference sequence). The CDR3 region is CASRLYGATNTGELFF. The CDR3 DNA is TGTGCCAGCCGCCTATACGGCGCAACGAACACCGGGGAGCTGTTTTTT.

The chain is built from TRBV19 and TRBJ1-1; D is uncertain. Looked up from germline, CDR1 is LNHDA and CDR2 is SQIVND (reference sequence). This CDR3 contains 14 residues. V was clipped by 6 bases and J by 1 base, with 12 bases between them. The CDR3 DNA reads TGTGCCAGTAGGGTCGAACGGTCGAACACTGAAGCTTTCTTT. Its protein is CASRVERSNTEAFF.

The CDR3: CASLGGRYYGYTF. CDR3 nucleotide sequence: TGTGCCAGCTTGGGGGGGAGGTACTATGGCTACACCTTC. The chain recombines TRBV12-3 or TRBV12-4 with TRBJ1-2; possibly TRBD1 for D (5 bases). V dropped 8 bases and J dropped 3 bases, with 13 bases sitting between them. The CDR3 extends over 13 amino acids.

DNA for the CDR3: TGTGCCAGTAGTGGTTGGGACTCGCAAGAGACCCAGTACTTC. Protein product: CASSGWDSQETQYF. The rearrangement links TRBV19 to TRBJ2-5; D may be TRBD2 (6 bases). This CDR3 is 14 amino acids long. Germline lookup yields CDR1 LNHDA and CDR2 SQIVND (reference sequence). Trimming took 5 bases from V and 2 from J, leaving 12 bases between them.

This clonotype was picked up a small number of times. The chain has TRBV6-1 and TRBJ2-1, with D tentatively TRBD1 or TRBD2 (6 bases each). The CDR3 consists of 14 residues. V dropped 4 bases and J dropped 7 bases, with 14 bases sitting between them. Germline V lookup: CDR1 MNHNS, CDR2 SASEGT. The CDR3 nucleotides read TGTGCCAGCAGTGTGGGGGGCCCATTAAATGAGCAGTTCTTC. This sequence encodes CASSVGGPLNEQFF.

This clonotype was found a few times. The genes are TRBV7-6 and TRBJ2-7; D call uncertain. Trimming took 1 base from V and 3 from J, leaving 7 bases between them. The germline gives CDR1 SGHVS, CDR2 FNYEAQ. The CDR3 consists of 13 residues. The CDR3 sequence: CASSLDGYYEQYF. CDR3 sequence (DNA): TGTGCCAGCAGCTTAGACGGCTACTACGAGCAGTACTTC.

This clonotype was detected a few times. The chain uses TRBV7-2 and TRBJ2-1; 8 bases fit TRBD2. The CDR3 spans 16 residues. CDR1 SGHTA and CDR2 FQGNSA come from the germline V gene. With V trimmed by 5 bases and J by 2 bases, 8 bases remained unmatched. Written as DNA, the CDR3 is TGTGCCAGCAGCCCACCGGGAGGGCCAACCTACAATGAGCAGTTCTTC. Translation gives CASSPPGGPTYNEQFF.

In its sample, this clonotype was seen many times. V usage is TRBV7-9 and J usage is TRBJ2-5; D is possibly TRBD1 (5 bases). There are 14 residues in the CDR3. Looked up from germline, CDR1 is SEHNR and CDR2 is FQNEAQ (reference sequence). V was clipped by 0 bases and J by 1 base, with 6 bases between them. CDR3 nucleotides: TGTGCCAGCAGCTTAGCCGACAGCCAAGAGACCCAGTACTTC. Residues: CASSLADSQETQYF. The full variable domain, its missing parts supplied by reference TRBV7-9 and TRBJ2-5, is DTGVSQNPRHKITKRGQNVTFRCDPISEHNRLYWYRQTLGQGPEFLTYFQNEAQLEKSRLLSDRFSAERPKGSFSTLEIQRTEQGDSAMYLCASSLADSQETQYFGPGTRLLVL.

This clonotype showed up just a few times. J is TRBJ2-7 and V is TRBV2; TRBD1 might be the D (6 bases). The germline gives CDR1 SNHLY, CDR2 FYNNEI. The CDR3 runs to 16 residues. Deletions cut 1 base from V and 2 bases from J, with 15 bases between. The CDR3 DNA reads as TGTGCCAGCAGTGAAGGTGAGGGGGTTACCCCCTACGAGCAGTACTTC. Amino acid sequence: CASSEGEGVTPYEQYF. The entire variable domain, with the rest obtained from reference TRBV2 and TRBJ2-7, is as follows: EPEVTQTPSHQVTQMGQEVILRCVPISNHLYFYWYRQILGQKVEFLVSFYNNEISEKSEIFDDQFSVERPDGSNFTLKIRSTKLEDSAMYFCASSEGEGVTPYEQYFGPGTRLTVT.

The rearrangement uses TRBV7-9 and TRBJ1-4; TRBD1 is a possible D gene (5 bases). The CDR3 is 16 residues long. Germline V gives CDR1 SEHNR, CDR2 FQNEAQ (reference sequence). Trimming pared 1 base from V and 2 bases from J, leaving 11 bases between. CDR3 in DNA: TGTGCCAGCAGCTTAGATATCAGGGATACTAATGAAAAACTGTTTTTT. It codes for CASSLDIRDTNEKLFF.